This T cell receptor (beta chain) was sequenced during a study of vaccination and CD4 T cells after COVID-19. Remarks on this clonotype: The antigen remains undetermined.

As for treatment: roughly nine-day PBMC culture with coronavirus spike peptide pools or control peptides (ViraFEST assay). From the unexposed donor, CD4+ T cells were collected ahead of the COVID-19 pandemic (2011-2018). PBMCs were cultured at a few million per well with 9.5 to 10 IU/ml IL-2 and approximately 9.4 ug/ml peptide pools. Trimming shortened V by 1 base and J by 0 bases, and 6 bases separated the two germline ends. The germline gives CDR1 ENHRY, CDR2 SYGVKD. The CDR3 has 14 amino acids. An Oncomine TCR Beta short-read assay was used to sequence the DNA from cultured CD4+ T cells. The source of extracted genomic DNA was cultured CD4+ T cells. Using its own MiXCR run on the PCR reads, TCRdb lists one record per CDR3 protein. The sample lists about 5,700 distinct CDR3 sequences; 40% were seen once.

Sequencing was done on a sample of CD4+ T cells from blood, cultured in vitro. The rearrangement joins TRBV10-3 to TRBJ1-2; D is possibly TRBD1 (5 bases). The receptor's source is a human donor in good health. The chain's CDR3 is CAISELTANYGYTF. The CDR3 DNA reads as TGTGCCATCAGTGAGTTGACAGCTAACTATGGCTACACCTTC.